The clone carrying this TCR beta chain was detected many times. The entry originates in a study of molecular identifiers for immune sequencing clone quantification. Methods described previously were used for bulk TCR libraries, and listed TCR primers were applied. TCRdb passed the PCR reads through MiXCR, listing each CDR3 protein once. The sample holds some 65,000 distinct CDR3 sequences, approximately 17% seen once. Sorting selected naive CD8 T cells with a CD8+CD4-CCR7+CD45RA+ phenotype. V was pared by 2 bases and J by 2 bases, with 8 bases of the junction left unmatched. Germline-derived CDR1 and CDR2 are LGHNA and YSLEER. The CDR3 has 16 residues.

The genes are TRBV4-3 and TRBJ2-7; 8 bases agree with TRBD1. This TCR was recovered from a human donor in good health. Some libraries in this study had Jurkat cell RNA spiked in. The sample comprised naive CD8+ T cells from blood, with Jurkat cell RNA spiked in. Subset: FACS-sorted CD8+CD4-CCR7+CD45RA+ naive T cells. CDR3 nucleotides: TGCGCCAGCAGCCAACACCCGACAGGGGAAGCCTACGAGCAGTACTTC. It codes for CASSQHPTGEAYEQYF.